The entry below describes one TCR beta chain. Its antigen remains unidentified. CDR1 SGHTA and CDR2 FQGTGA come from the germline V gene. This CDR3 is built from 17 residues. V gave up 4 bases and J gave up 1 base, with 16 bases separating them. This sample was included in a study of cytomegalovirus exposure and HLA in healthy donors. Across the whole study: From donors who were HLA-typed, an early data release held 70 million to 90 million unique TCRs. Overall study results and limits: A later analysis found TCR association rates differed by HLA locus, highest for DRB1 and lowest for HLA-C. Some highly shared sequence variants likely arose as a pipeline artifact. TCR beta V- and J-gene trimming, according to a later analysis, was linked to a missense DCLRE1C variant.

Vbeta (60) and Jbeta (13) primers were used in the PCR. Only in-frame clones appear in the TCRdb table, and some are missing; sequencing was by immunoSEQ multiplex PCR. Here the sample spans 85,000 to 90,000 clones, 85% being singletons. The gene calls are TRBV7-3 and TRBJ2-2, with a possible D match to TRBD2 (6 bases). Sequencing was carried out using PBMCs. The source of this sequence is a man between 35 and 55 years old in good health and CMV-seropositive. The CDR3 bases are TGTGCCAGCAGCTCTCAATCGGGACTCTTGAACACCGGGGAGCTGTTTTTT. This codes for CASSSQSGLLNTGELFF.